The present TCR beta chain was sequenced within a study of T cell responses to AZD1222 COVID-19 vaccine. General study findings and limits: Samples come after the peak T cell response, not at day 14.

CDR3 length: 17 amino acids. Per germline, CDR1 LGHNA and CDR2 YNFKEQ. V was cut by 1 base and J by 0 bases, with 13 bases left in between. Of note for this clone: Its antigen is unknown.

Clones were read by immunoSEQ multiplex PCR, and TCRdb kept only the in-frame ones, dropping some. Of over 8,000 clones listed, around nine tenths are singletons. Sample: peripheral blood, taken 28 days after the second AZD1222 dose. The TCR sequence derives from an adult who received the AZD1222 COVID-19 vaccine. The V gene is TRBV4-2, the J gene TRBJ1-3; perhaps TRBD1 as D (6 bases). Here the CDR3 reads CASSQAQGDFSGNTIYF. The CDR3, as DNA: TGTGCCAGCAGCCAAGCACAGGGAGACTTCTCTGGAAACACCATATATTTT.